The TCR beta chain described here comes from a study of cytomegalovirus exposure and HLA in healthy donors. This clone was counted a single time. Its antigen remains unknown. V shed 3 bases and J shed 7 bases, with 15 bases lying between them. The CDR3 has 14 residues. Germline V lookup: CDR1 WSHSY, CDR2 SAAADI. Assay: immunoSEQ multiplex PCR; the TCRdb copy retains only in-frame clones and omits some. The sample lists around 400,000 clones; 80% to 90% were seen once. Whole-study findings and limits: As was reported, the classifier diagnosed cytomegalovirus status with high specificity and sensitivity. Associated with cytomegalovirus, according to the listing, were around 170 TCR beta chains. TCR sequences were mostly rare, though some public TCRs occurred in many donors. First-cohort TCR clusters were later found to tend to co-occur in the 120 or so validation repertoires.

The sequence was obtained from a woman younger than 35 in good health and CMV-seronegative. The chain has TRBV10-2 and TRBJ1-2, with D possibly TRBD1 on 5 matching bases. Material for sequencing was PBMCs. The CDR3 spells CASSDPGRVGGYTF. For the CDR3, the DNA is TGCGCCAGCAGTGACCCCGGCAGGGTGGGTGGCTACACCTTC.